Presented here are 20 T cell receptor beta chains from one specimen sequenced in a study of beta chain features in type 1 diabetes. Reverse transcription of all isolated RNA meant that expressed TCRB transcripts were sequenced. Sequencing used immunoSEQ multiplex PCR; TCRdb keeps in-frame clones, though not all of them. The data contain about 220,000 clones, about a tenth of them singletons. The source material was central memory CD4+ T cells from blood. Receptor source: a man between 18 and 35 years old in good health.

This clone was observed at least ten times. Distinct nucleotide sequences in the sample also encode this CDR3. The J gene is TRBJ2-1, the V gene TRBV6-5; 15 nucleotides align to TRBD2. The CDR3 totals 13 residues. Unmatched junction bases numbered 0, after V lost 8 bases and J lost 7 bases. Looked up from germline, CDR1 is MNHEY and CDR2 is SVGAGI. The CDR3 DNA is TGTGCCAGCGGACTAGCGGGAGGGAATGAGCAGTTCTTC. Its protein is CASGLAGGNEQFF.

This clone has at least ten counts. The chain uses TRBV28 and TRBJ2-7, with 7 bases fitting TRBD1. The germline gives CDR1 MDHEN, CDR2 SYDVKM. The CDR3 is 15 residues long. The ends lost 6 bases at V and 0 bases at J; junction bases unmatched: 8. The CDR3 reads CASRFTGDNSYEQYF. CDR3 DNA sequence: TGTGCCAGCAGATTTACAGGGGATAACTCCTACGAGCAGTACTTC.

CDR3 coding DNA: TGTGCCAGCTCAAGGGACACTAGCACAGATACGCAGTATTTT. Protein sequence: CASSRDTSTDTQYF. This chain joins TRBV6-1 and TRBJ2-3; tentative D call: TRBD1 (6 bases). CDR1 is MNHNS, CDR2 SASEGT, per germline. This CDR3 is built from 14 residues. V was pared by 8 bases and J by 0 bases, with 12 bases between.

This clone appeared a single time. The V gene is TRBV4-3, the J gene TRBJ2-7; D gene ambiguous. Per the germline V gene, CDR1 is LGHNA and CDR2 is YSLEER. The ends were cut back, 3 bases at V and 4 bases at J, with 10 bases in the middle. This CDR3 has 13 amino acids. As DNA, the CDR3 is TGCGCCAGCAGCCACCTGGACGGTTACGAGCAGTACTTC. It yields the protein CASSHLDGYEQYF.

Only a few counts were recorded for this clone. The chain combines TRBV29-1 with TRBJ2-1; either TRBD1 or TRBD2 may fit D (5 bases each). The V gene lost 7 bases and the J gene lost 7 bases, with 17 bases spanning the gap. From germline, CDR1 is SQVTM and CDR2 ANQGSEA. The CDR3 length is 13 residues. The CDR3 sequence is CSAPGTVENEQFF. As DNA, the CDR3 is TGCAGCGCGCCCGGGACGGTCGAAAATGAGCAGTTCTTC.

CDR3 protein: CASSAGTGVNTGELFF. The CDR3 nucleotides are TGCGCCAGCAGCGCCGGGACAGGGGTTAACACCGGGGAGCTGTTTTTT. The V gene is TRBV5-1, the J gene TRBJ2-2, with 10 bases aligning to TRBD1. The ends lost 4 bases at V and 2 bases at J; junction bases unmatched: 5. This CDR3 has 16 residues. Germline CDR1 and CDR2: SGHRS and YFSETQ. Combining the CDR3 with reference TRBV5-1 and TRBJ2-2 gives the whole variable domain KAGVTQTPRYLIKTRGQQVTLSCSPISGHRSVSWYQQTPGQGLQFLFEYFSETQRNKGNFPGRFSGRQFSNSRSEMNVSTLELGDSALYLCASSAGTGVNTGELFFGEGSRLTVL.

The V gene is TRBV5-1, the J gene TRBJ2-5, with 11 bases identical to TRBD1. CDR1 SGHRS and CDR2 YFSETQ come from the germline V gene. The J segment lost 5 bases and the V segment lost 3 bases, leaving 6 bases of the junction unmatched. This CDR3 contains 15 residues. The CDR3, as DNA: TGCGCCAGCAGCTGGACAGGGGGCGCGGAGGAGACCCAGTACTTC. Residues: CASSWTGGAEETQYF.

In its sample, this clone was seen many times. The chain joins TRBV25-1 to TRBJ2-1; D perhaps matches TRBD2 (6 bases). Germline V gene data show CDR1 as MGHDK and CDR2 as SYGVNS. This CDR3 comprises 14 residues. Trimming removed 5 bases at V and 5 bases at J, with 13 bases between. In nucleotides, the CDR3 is TGTGCCAGCAGTTCTCCGGGACTTCACAATGAGCAGTTCTTC. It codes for CASSSPGLHNEQFF.

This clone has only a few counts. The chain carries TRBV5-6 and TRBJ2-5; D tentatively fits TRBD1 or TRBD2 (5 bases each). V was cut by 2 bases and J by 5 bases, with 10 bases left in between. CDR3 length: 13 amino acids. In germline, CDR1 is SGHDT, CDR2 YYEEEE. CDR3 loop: CASSFSWGETQYF. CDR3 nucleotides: TGTGCCAGCAGCTTTTCCTGGGGGGAGACCCAGTACTTC.

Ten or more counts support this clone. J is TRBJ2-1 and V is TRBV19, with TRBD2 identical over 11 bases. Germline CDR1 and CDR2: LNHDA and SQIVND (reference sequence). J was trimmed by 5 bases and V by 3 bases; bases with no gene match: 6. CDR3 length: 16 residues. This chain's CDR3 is CASSIPGLAVNNEQFF. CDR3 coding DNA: TGTGCCAGTAGTATCCCGGGACTAGCGGTCAACAATGAGCAGTTCTTC.

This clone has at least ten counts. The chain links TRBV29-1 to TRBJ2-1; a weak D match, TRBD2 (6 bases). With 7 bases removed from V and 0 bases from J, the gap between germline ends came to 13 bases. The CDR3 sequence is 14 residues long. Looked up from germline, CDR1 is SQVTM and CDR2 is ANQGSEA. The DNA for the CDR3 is TGCAGCGCGGGACGGGGGAACTCCTACAATGAGCAGTTCTTC. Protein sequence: CSAGRGNSYNEQFF.

The CDR3 DNA follows: TGTGCCAGCAGTTTCAGGGAGGGAACTAATGAAAAACTGTTTTTT. Its protein is CASSFREGTNEKLFF. The J gene is TRBJ1-4, the V gene TRBV6-5; TRBD1 might be the D (5 bases). V was trimmed by 4 bases and J by 1 base, leaving 10 bases between them. Germline V CDR1 and CDR2: MNHEY, SVGAGI. CDR3 size: 15 residues.

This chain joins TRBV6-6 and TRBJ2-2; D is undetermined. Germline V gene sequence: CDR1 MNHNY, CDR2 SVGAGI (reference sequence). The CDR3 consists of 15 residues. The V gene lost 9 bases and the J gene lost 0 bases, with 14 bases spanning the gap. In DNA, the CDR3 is TGTGCCAGATCAGACACCTCCGCGAACACCGGGGAGCTGTTTTTT. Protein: CARSDTSANTGELFF.

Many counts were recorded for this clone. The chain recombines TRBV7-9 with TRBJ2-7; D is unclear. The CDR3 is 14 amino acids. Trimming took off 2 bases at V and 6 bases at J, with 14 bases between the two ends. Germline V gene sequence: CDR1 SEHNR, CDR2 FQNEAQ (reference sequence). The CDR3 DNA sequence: TGTGCCAGCAGCTTAAGTTCTATAATGGGCGAGCAGTACTTC. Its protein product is CASSLSSIMGEQYF.

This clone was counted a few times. The CDR3 here is CASRVWGYNEQFF. CDR3 DNA sequence: TGTGCCAGCAGAGTCTGGGGGTACAATGAGCAGTTCTTC. This chain connects TRBV27 to TRBJ2-1; D tentatively fits TRBD1 or TRBD2 (5 bases each). The V gene's germline CDR1 is MNHEY and CDR2 SMNVEV (reference sequence). This CDR3 has 13 amino acids. The germline V and J ends were trimmed by 6 bases and 4 bases, with 10 bases remaining between them.

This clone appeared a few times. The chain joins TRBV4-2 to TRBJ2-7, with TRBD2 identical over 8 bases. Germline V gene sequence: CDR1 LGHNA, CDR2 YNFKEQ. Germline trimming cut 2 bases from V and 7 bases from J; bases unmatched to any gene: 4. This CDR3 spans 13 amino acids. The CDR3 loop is CASSQSLAVEQYF. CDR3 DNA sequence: TGTGCCAGCAGCCAATCACTAGCGGTTGAGCAGTACTTC.

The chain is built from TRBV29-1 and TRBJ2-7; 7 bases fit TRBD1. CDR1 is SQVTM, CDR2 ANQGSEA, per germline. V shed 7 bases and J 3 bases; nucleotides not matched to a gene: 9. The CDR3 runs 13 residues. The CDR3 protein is CSGETGYDYEQYF. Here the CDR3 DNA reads TGCAGCGGTGAGACAGGGTATGACTACGAGCAGTACTTC.

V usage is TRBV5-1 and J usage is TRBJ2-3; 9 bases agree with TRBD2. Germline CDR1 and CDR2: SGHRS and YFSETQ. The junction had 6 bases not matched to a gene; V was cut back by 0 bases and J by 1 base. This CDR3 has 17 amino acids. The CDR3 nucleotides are TGCGCCAGCAGCTTGGCGCGGGAGGGCCGGGGCACAGATACGCAGTATTTT. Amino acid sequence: CASSLAREGRGTDTQYF.

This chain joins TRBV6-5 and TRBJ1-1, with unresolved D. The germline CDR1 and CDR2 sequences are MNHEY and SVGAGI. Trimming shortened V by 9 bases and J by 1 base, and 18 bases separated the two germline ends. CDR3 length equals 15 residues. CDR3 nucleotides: TGTGCCAGTTTCAAGGGATTCCGGGGGAACACTGAAGCTTTCTTT. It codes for CASFKGFRGNTEAFF.

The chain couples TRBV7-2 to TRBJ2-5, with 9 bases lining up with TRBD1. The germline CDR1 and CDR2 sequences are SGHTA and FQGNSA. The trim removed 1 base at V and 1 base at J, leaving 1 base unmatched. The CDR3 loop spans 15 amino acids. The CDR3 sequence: CASSLDRGLQETQYF. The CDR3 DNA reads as TGTGCCAGCAGCTTAGACAGGGGGCTCCAAGAGACCCAGTACTTC. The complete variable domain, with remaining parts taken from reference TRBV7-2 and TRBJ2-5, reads GAGVSQSPSNKVTEKGKDVELRCDPISGHTALYWYRQSLGQGLEFLIYFQGNSAPDKSGLPSDRFSAERTGGSVSTLTIQRTQQEDSAVYLCASSLDRGLQETQYFGPGTRLLVL.